Shown below are 11 T cell receptor beta chains from a single sample sequenced in a study of CD8+ T cells in alopecia areata. The treatment was: oral pan-JAK inhibitor, 5-10 mg twice daily. cDNA serving as the sequencing template came from extracted, reverse transcribed RNA. The table came from immunoSEQ multiplex PCR; TCRdb's copy has only in-frame clones and leaves some out. The data show 200,000 to 250,000 clones, roughly 56% seen once. This material consisted of CD4+ T cells sorted from blood, taken at week 4, from a patient treated with tofacitinib. The receptors were sampled from a human donor with alopecia areata.

The V call is TRBV4-3, the J call TRBJ1-6, with 10 bases aligning to TRBD1. The CDR3 consists of 14 residues. From germline, CDR1 is LGHNA and CDR2 YSLEER. V lost 1 base, J lost 10 bases, and 1 base stayed unmatched. The CDR3 DNA is TGCGCCAGCAGCCAAGGACAGGGGGCCTCACCCCTCCACTTT. Its protein product is CASSQGQGASPLHF.

The table lists this clone with a few counts. The chain uses TRBV6-1 and TRBJ2-1; D unresolved. This CDR3 is 13 amino acids long. Germline V gene sequence: CDR1 MNHNS, CDR2 SASEGT. With 3 bases removed from V and 6 bases from J, the gap between germline ends came to 9 bases. The CDR3 DNA sequence: TGTGCCAGCAGTGATGGGTTCCGCAATGAGCAGTTCTTC. Its translation: CASSDGFRNEQFF.

Only one count was recorded for this clone. The V call is TRBV4-1, the J call TRBJ2-1, with D perhaps given as TRBD1 or TRBD2 (6 bases each). CDR1 is MGHRA, CDR2 YSYEKL, per germline. This CDR3 comprises 18 residues. V shed 1 base and J shed 5 bases, with 21 bases lying between them. The CDR3 coding sequence is TGCGCCAGCAGCCAAGGCGGGACGGTGCAGGGGAGGCACAATGAGCAGTTCTTC. Translation: CASSQGGTVQGRHNEQFF.

The rearrangement uses TRBV2 and TRBJ1-2; 8 bases align to TRBD1. The junction had 3 bases not matched to a gene; V was cut back by 6 bases and J by 6 bases. CDR3 length: 12 residues. From germline, CDR1 is SNHLY and CDR2 FYNNEI. This chain's CDR3 is CASSSTGDGYTF. CDR3 DNA: TGTGCCAGCAGCTCGACAGGGGATGGCTACACCTTC.

This rearrangement joins TRBV23-1 to TRBJ1-4; maybe TRBD1 (5 bases). TRBV23-1 is placed among ORFs of uncertain function. V dropped 1 base and J dropped 10 bases, with 16 bases sitting between them. The CDR3 runs to 15 residues. CDR3 nucleotides: TGCGCCAGCAGTCAATTCGAAGGGGCTCTTGGAAAACTGTTTTTT. It encodes CASSQFEGALGKLFF.

The chain has TRBV29-1 and TRBJ1-5; 7 positions agree with TRBD1. CDR3 length: 15 residues. The germline CDR1 and CDR2 sequences are SQVTM and ANQGSEA. The V and J ends lost 3 bases and 2 bases, in that order; junction bases with no gene match: 7. DNA of the CDR3: TGCAGCGTTGACTTTAAAGGGGGCCGCAATCAGCCCCAGCATTTT. Its protein is CSVDFKGGRNQPQHF.

This chain uses TRBV6-1 with TRBJ2-2, with D tentatively TRBD1 (5 bases). Trimming left V 3 bases short and J 6 bases short, with 5 bases between. Germline CDR1 is MNHNS and CDR2 is SASEGT. The CDR3 covers 12 residues. The CDR3, as DNA: TGTGCCAGCAGTGAGGGGCCCGGGGAGCTGTTTTTT. Translation: CASSEGPGELFF.

The chain employs TRBV2 and TRBJ2-7; D assignment may be TRBD1 or TRBD2 (5 bases each). This CDR3 region has 16 residues. The germline V gene encodes CDR1 SNHLY and CDR2 FYNNEI. Trimming stripped 4 bases from V and 2 bases from J, with 18 bases between. As DNA, the CDR3 is TGTGCCAGCAGTGTCCTATCAATCGGGGCAACCTACGAGCAGTACTTC. It codes for CASSVLSIGATYEQYF.

This clone has more than one count but fewer than ten. CDR3 in DNA: TGTGCCAGCACCCCCCCTACCAACACCGGGGAGCTGTTTTTT. Amino acid sequence: CASTPPTNTGELFF. The chain combines TRBV7-9 with TRBJ2-2; D is undetermined. CDR1 and CDR2 (germline): SEHNR, FQNEAQ (reference sequence). The CDR3 loop spans 14 amino acids. V gave up 7 bases and J gave up 2 bases, with 11 bases separating them.

The rearrangement links TRBV28 to TRBJ1-1, with D unclear. Germline loops: CDR1 MDHEN, CDR2 SYDVKM. There are 15 residues in the CDR3. Between the trimmed V and J ends, which lost 3 bases and 0 bases, there was a span of 11 bases. For the CDR3, the DNA is TGTGCCAGCAGTTTGGAGGTCCCGATGAACACTGAAGCTTTCTTT. Amino acids: CASSLEVPMNTEAFF.

In its sample, this clone was seen a few times. The chain couples TRBV29-1 to TRBJ2-5; the D gene is possibly TRBD2 (5 bases). Germline assignment: CDR1 SQVTM and CDR2 ANQGSEA. There are 12 residues in the CDR3. V shed 1 base and J shed 5 bases, with 8 bases lying between them. The CDR3 DNA sequence: TGCAGCGTTGAAGTCGGGGTGGAGACCCAGTACTTC. The encoded protein is CSVEVGVETQYF.